These 32 T cell receptor beta chains were sequenced from one sample in a study of regulatory T cells in long-lasting Graves disease. Assembly of TCR beta libraries relied on iRepertoire HTBI primers together with Arm-PCR of CDR3 regions. TCRdb fed the multiplex PCR reads into MiXCR, producing one record per CDR3 protein. Among around 450,000 distinct CDR3 sequences listed, approximately 16% were seen once. Time point in this sample: newly diagnosed GD, antithyroid drugs for less than 3 months. From PBMCs, RNA was extracted and then used to make the TCR library. Separately, the same data were catalogued under a study of T cells in Graves' hyperthyroidism and ophthalmopathy.

The specimen was peripheral blood mononuclear cells (PBMCs), collected at new diagnosis, from a patient treated with antithyroid drugs. Every receptor here comes from a woman in her 40s with Graves disease.

This clonotype was picked up many times. The chain has TRBV27 and TRBJ2-2, with D possibly being TRBD1 (6 bases). V was cut by 9 bases and J by 3 bases, with 17 bases left in between. The CDR3 contains 15 residues. Germline CDR1 and CDR2: MNHEY and SMNVEV (reference sequence). The CDR3: CASKGRGSYTGELFF. CDR3 coding DNA: TGTGCCAGTAAAGGCAGGGGATCCTACACCGGGGAGCTGTTTTTT.

This clonotype was observed many times. The J gene is TRBJ2-2, the V gene TRBV12-3 or TRBV12-4, with a tentative D call TRBD1 (6 bases). The germline V and J ends were trimmed by 5 bases and 6 bases, with 7 bases remaining between them. The CDR3 contains 12 residues. The DNA for the CDR3 is TGTGCCAGCAGTCCAGGGGCCGGGGAGCTGTTTTTT. This encodes CASSPGAGELFF.

This rearrangement joins TRBV4-1 to TRBJ2-1; TRBD1 might be the D (6 bases). Germline V CDR1 and CDR2: MGHRA, YSYEKL. Trimming took 2 bases from V and 6 from J, leaving 11 bases between them. This CDR3 spans 14 amino acids. The CDR3 DNA is TGCGCCAGCAGCCAAATATTCAGGGGCAATGAGCAGTTCTTC. The encoded protein is CASSQIFRGNEQFF.

There are many counts of this clonotype. The chain joins TRBV25-1 to TRBJ2-7; 9 bases fit TRBD2. CDR3 length equals 15 residues. Germline loops: CDR1 MGHDK, CDR2 SYGVNS. Trimming removed 2 bases from V and 2 bases from J; junction bases left unmatched: 4. In DNA, the CDR3 is TGTGCCAGCAGTGAAGGAATAGCGGGGGCCTACGAGCAGTACTTC. Translated: CASSEGIAGAYEQYF.

The rearrangement uses TRBV4-2 and TRBJ1-3, with a tentative D call TRBD1 (6 bases). This CDR3 spans 13 amino acids. Between the trimmed V and J ends, which lost 3 bases and 4 bases, there was a span of 7 bases. Germline-derived CDR1 and CDR2 are LGHNA and YNFKEQ. The CDR3 here is CASSQGGGNTIYF. The CDR3 region has the DNA TGTGCCAGCAGCCAGGGGGGCGGAAACACCATATATTTT.

This chain connects TRBV20-1 to TRBJ2-7; TRBD1 aligns across 10 bases. V lost 0 bases to trimming and J lost 3 bases; unmatched junction nucleotides: 5. This CDR3 is 15 amino acids long. In germline, CDR1 is DFQATT, CDR2 SNEGSKA (reference sequence). CDR3 DNA: TGCAGTGCTAGAGATCCCGGGACAGGGGTCTACGAGCAGTACTTC. Protein product: CSARDPGTGVYEQYF.

The table lists this clonotype with many counts. The J gene is TRBJ1-1, the V gene TRBV11-3, with no clear D. Trimming stripped 1 base from V and 2 bases from J, with 8 bases between. Germline V gene data show CDR1 as SGHNT and CDR2 as YENEEA. The CDR3 totals 14 residues. CDR3 residues: CASSLGAVNTEAFF. CDR3 coding DNA: TGTGCCAGCAGCTTAGGGGCAGTTAACACTGAAGCTTTCTTT.

V gene TRBV10-2 combines with J gene TRBJ2-1; 7 positions agree with TRBD2. The CDR3 runs 13 residues. After removal of 10 bases from V and 5 bases from J, the junction contained 8 bases not matched to a gene. CDR1 is WSHSY and CDR2 is SAAADI in the germline V gene. The CDR3 DNA reads TGCGCCACCACCCGGGAGGTAAACAATGAGCAGTTCTTC. This codes for CATTREVNNEQFF.

The rearrangement links TRBV28 to TRBJ2-2, with no clear D. This CDR3 comprises 13 residues. The germline CDR1 and CDR2 sequences are MDHEN and SYDVKM. V lost 7 bases and J 2 bases, leaving 8 bases between the germline ends. DNA for the CDR3: TGTGCCAGCAAGGGTCGAAACACCGGGGAGCTGTTTTTT. Translated, it gives CASKGRNTGELFF.

The V and J genes are TRBV7-9 and TRBJ2-1; 12 nucleotides line up with TRBD2. The assigned J gene may be wrong: the sequence end matches TRBJ2-5 better. Germline assignment: CDR1 SEHNR and CDR2 FQNEAQ (reference sequence). CDR3 length equals 15 residues. CDR3 amino acids: CASSSPGLAGETQYF. CDR3 coding DNA: TGTGCCAGCAGCTCCCCGGGACTAGCGGGAGAGACCCAGTACTTC.

The V call is TRBV19, the J call TRBJ2-1, with D possibly TRBD1 on 6 matching bases. The CDR3 covers 15 residues. CDR1 and CDR2 (germline): LNHDA, SQIVND (reference sequence). V shed 3 bases and J shed 6 bases, with 15 bases lying between them. The CDR3 DNA sequence: TGTGCCAGTAGTATTGGGCAGGGACAAATCAATGAGCAGTTCTTC. It encodes CASSIGQGQINEQFF.

The J gene is TRBJ1-1, the V gene TRBV10-3; no firm D call. Looked up from germline, CDR1 is ENHRY and CDR2 is SYGVKD. Between the trimmed V and J ends, which lost 0 bases and 0 bases, there was a span of 8 bases. The CDR3 consists of 15 residues. Written as DNA, the CDR3 is TGTGCCATCAGTGAGTCGCAGCAGTTGAACACTGAAGCTTTCTTT. The encoded protein is CAISESQQLNTEAFF.

This clonotype was detected ten times or more. CDR3 sequence (DNA): TGCGCCAGCAGCGACCCCCAGGTCGGGGGGACCACAGATACGCAGTATTTT. Its protein is CASSDPQVGGTTDTQYF. The rearrangement joins TRBV5-1 to TRBJ2-3, with 7 bases lining up with TRBD2. This CDR3 is built from 17 residues. Per germline, CDR1 SGHRS and CDR2 YFSETQ. Germline trimming cut 4 bases from V and 2 bases from J; bases unmatched to any gene: 13. Variable domain in full (rest from reference TRBV5-1 and TRBJ2-3): KAGVTQTPRYLIKTRGQQVTLSCSPISGHRSVSWYQQTPGQGLQFLFEYFSETQRNKGNFPGRFSGRQFSNSRSEMNVSTLELGDSALYLCASSDPQVGGTTDTQYFGPGTRLTVL.

Worth noting for this clonotype: It may be a read error: a sequence one base away is much more abundant. The chain employs TRBV30 and TRBJ2-1, with TRBD2 identical over 8 bases. This CDR3 is built from 17 residues. The germline gives CDR1 GTSNPN, CDR2 SVGIG (reference sequence). This CDR3 reads CAWSVVIGRASHNEQFF. The CDR3 DNA follows: TGTGCCTGGAGTGTAGTTATCGGGAGGGCCTCCCACAATGAGCAGTTCTTC.

This clonotype was detected ten times or more. The rearrangement uses TRBV12-3 or TRBV12-4 and TRBJ1-4, with 7 nucleotides matching TRBD1. The CDR3 is 15 residues long. V lost 6 bases and J lost 0; bases outside the gene matches: 4. The CDR3, as DNA: TGTGCCAGCAGCACAGGGGTTGCAACTAATGAAAAACTGTTTTTT. Its translation: CASSTGVATNEKLFF.

This clonotype was counted ten times or more. The gene calls are TRBV2 and TRBJ2-7; tentatively, D is TRBD1 (5 bases). With 6 bases removed from V and 0 bases from J, the gap between germline ends came to 12 bases. CDR1 and CDR2 (germline): SNHLY, FYNNEI. The CDR3 sequence is 14 residues long. CDR3 amino acids: CASRAQGPSYEQYF. The CDR3 DNA reads as TGTGCCAGCAGGGCCCAGGGTCCCTCCTACGAGCAGTACTTC.

This clonotype was counted at least ten times. The V and J genes are TRBV11-2 and TRBJ2-3; D gene uncertain. Trimming removed 2 bases from V and 0 bases from J, with 9 bases in between. The V gene's germline CDR1 is SGHAT and CDR2 FQNNGV. CDR3 length equals 15 residues. The CDR3 loop is CASSLNGESTDTQYF. The CDR3 region has the DNA TGTGCCAGCAGCTTAAATGGAGAGAGCACAGATACGCAGTATTTT. The variable domain in full, completed from reference TRBV11-2 and TRBJ2-3, reads EAGVAQSPRYKIIEKRQSVAFWCNPISGHATLYWYQQILGQGPKLLIQFQNNGVVDDSQLPKDRFSAERLKGVDSTLKIQPAKLEDSAVYLCASSLNGESTDTQYFGPGTRLTVL.

In its sample, this clonotype was seen a few times. This rearrangement joins TRBV6-1 to TRBJ1-1; 8 positions agree with TRBD1. The CDR3 totals 15 residues. Trimming at V came to 4 bases and at J to 5 bases, leaving 9 bases not matched to a gene. CDR1 MNHNS and CDR2 SASEGT come from the germline V gene. The CDR3 loop reads CASSGDRGEGTEAFF. CDR3 DNA: TGTGCCAGCAGTGGCGACAGGGGCGAGGGAACTGAAGCTTTCTTT.

This chain joins TRBV6-2 or TRBV6-3 and TRBJ2-1, with 9 bases fitting TRBD2. The CDR3 loop spans 15 amino acids. Germline V gene lookup returns CDR1 MNHEY and CDR2 SVGEGT. The trim removed 5 bases at V and 3 bases at J, leaving 5 bases unmatched. The CDR3 DNA follows: TGTGCCAGCAGTCTTACGCGGGGGGGCTACAATGAGCAGTTCTTC. The encoded protein is CASSLTRGGYNEQFF.

J is TRBJ2-1 and V is TRBV9; D uncertain. Per germline, CDR1 SGDLS and CDR2 YYNGEE. The CDR3 length is 14 residues. The ends were cut back, 0 bases at V and 8 bases at J, with 12 bases in the middle. This chain's CDR3 is CASSVVTTNDEQFF. CDR3 DNA: TGTGCCAGCAGCGTAGTTACTACTAATGATGAGCAGTTCTTC.

This clonotype was picked up many times. The chain combines TRBV7-9 with TRBJ2-1; TRBD1 is a possible D gene (6 bases). V lost 3 bases, J lost 5 bases, and 11 bases lay in between. The length of the CDR3 is 14 residues. Germline CDR1 SEHNR, CDR2 FQNEAQ (reference sequence). The CDR3 protein is CASSFRDKNNEQFF. The CDR3 nucleotides are TGTGCCAGCAGCTTCCGGGACAAAAACAATGAGCAGTTCTTC.

This clonotype was seen just once. A much larger clone is a single base away; this may be a read error. The chain links TRBV9 to TRBJ2-7; 9 bases align to TRBD1. From germline, CDR1 is SGDLS and CDR2 YYNGEE. The CDR3 length is 14 residues. As DNA, the CDR3 is TGTGCCAGCAGCGGCGGGACAGGGCTCTACGACCAGTACTTC. Translating gives CASSGGTGLYDQYF.

In this sample, this clonotype turned up many times. The rearrangement uses TRBV27 and TRBJ2-1; 7 bases agree with TRBD2. V lost 10 bases to trimming and J lost 2 bases; unmatched junction nucleotides: 8. Germline-derived CDR1 and CDR2 are MNHEY and SMNVEV (reference sequence). This CDR3 contains 14 residues. This chain's CDR3 is CATRALAAYNEQFF. Here the CDR3 DNA reads TGTGCCACCCGAGCCCTAGCGGCCTACAATGAGCAGTTCTTC.

The gene calls are TRBV11-1 and TRBJ2-1, with D perhaps assigned TRBD1 or TRBD2 (5 bases each). V was clipped by 5 bases and J by 7 bases, with 18 bases between them. CDR1 is SGHAT, CDR2 FQDESV, per germline (reference sequence). CDR3 length equals 15 residues. CDR3 protein: CASSPRDRLRNEQFF. For the CDR3, the DNA is TGTGCCAGCAGCCCTCGGGACCGCCTGCGAAATGAGCAGTTCTTC.

This clonotype was seen repeatedly, ten times or more. The genes are TRBV12-3 or TRBV12-4 and TRBJ2-5; 11 bases are shared with TRBD2. The length of the CDR3 is 16 residues. The V segment lost 4 bases and the J segment 4 bases; nucleotides outside the gene matches: 8. The CDR3 protein is CASSSLLAGVPETQYF. The CDR3 bases are TGTGCCAGCAGTTCGCTACTAGCGGGAGTACCAGAGACCCAGTACTTC.

The rearrangement uses TRBV6-1 and TRBJ2-7, with 8 bases matching TRBD2. This CDR3 is 15 amino acids long. The trim removed 5 bases at V and 2 bases at J, leaving 8 bases unmatched. The germline gives CDR1 MNHNS, CDR2 SASEGT. The CDR3 spells CASSRSGSGAYEQYF. The CDR3 DNA reads TGTGCCAGCAGTCGCAGCGGGAGTGGAGCCTACGAGCAGTACTTC.

CDR3 sequence reads: CASTETRTNTYEQYF. CDR3 coding DNA: TGTGCCAGCACCGAAACTCGGACGAACACCTACGAGCAGTACTTC. This chain links TRBV3-1 with TRBJ2-7; D is unresolved. CDR1 LGHDT and CDR2 YNNKEL come from the germline V gene (reference sequence). Trimming left V 7 bases short and J 2 bases short, with 18 bases between. This CDR3 has 15 residues.

This clonotype showed up many times. This chain links TRBV7-6 with TRBJ2-5, with 11 bases lining up with TRBD2. CDR1 is SGHVS and CDR2 is FNYEAQ in the germline V gene. With V trimmed by 5 bases and J by 1 base, 3 bases remained unmatched. The CDR3 spans 15 residues. The CDR3 nucleotides read TGTGCCAGCAGCCGAGGGACTAGCGGCCAAGAGACCCAGTACTTC. It is translated as CASSRGTSGQETQYF.

V gene TRBV20-1 combines with J gene TRBJ1-5; the D gene is possibly TRBD1 (6 bases). The CDR3 runs to 14 residues. Germline CDR1 DFQATT, CDR2 SNEGSKA (reference sequence). Between the trimmed V and J ends, which lost 5 bases and 0 bases, there was a span of 11 bases. CDR3 DNA: TGCAGTGCTCGCGGGGGGGCTAGCAATCAGCCCCAGCATTTT. Protein product: CSARGGASNQPQHF.

This chain joins TRBV6-1 and TRBJ2-7; TRBD2 matches 8 bases. The CDR3 is made up of 13 amino acids. Germline V lookup: CDR1 MNHNS, CDR2 SASEGT. V shed 6 bases and J 11 bases; nucleotides not matched to a gene: 12. CDR3 nucleotides: TGTGCCAGCAGACTCACCCGAACGGGGGGGGAGTACTTC. This translates into CASRLTRTGGEYF.

This clonotype was seen a handful of times. The chain is built from TRBV28 and TRBJ1-5; D gene uncertain. Germline values: CDR1 MDHEN, CDR2 SYDVKM. The CDR3 loop spans 11 amino acids. Trimming pared 5 bases from V and 11 bases from J, leaving 10 bases between. CDR3 residues: CASSHGESQHF. The CDR3 region has the DNA TGTGCCAGCAGTCACGGGGAGTCCCAGCATTTT.

The V gene is TRBV6-1, the J gene TRBJ1-1, with D perhaps TRBD1 (6 bases). The V and J ends lost 2 bases and 4 bases respectively, with 14 bases between them. CDR1 is MNHNS and CDR2 is SASEGT in the germline V gene. The CDR3 is 15 amino acids. The CDR3 spells CASSENGGASTEAFF. CDR3 in DNA: TGTGCCAGCAGTGAAAACGGGGGGGCGAGCACTGAAGCTTTCTTT.